The 27 T cell receptor beta chains listed next were all sequenced from one sample in a study of T cells in Graves' hyperthyroidism and ophthalmopathy. RNA transcripts gave rise to amplified TCR beta CDR3 regions. Researchers ran a first-round RT-PCR on the TCR CDR3 using the HTBI primer set. Via MiXCR, TCRdb re-called the multiplex PCR reads, giving one row per CDR3 protein. Among hundreds of thousands of distinct CDR3 sequences listed, approximately 20% were seen once. The sample comprised blood. Receptors originate from a man aged 25 to 40 with Graves' ophthalmopathy.

The chain is built from TRBV7-6 and TRBJ2-3, with TRBD2 identical over 7 bases. The CDR3 consists of 12 residues. The junction had 2 bases not matched to a gene; V was cut back by 5 bases and J by 6 bases. From germline, CDR1 is SGHVS and CDR2 FNYEAQ. CDR3 residues: CASSSGVDTQYF. CDR3 in DNA: TGTGCCAGCAGCAGCGGGGTCGATACGCAGTATTTT.

The V gene is TRBV7-9, the J gene TRBJ2-1; a weak D match, TRBD2 (5 bases). The CDR3 is 14 residues long. V was trimmed by 4 bases and J by 12 bases, leaving 19 bases between them. Germline V CDR1 and CDR2: SEHNR, FQNEAQ (reference sequence). CDR3 sequence: CASSSGYPLLGQFF. CDR3 DNA sequence: TGTGCCAGCAGCTCGGGATACCCTCTATTGGGGCAGTTCTTC.

This chain uses TRBV29-1 with TRBJ1-5, with 8 positions matching TRBD1. CDR3 length equals 14 residues. CDR1 SQVTM and CDR2 ANQGSEA come from the germline V gene. V shed 5 bases, J shed 0 bases, and the junction held 3 bases outside the gene matches. The chain's CDR3 is CSVWTGYSNQPQHF. CDR3 sequence (DNA): TGCAGCGTTTGGACAGGGTATAGCAATCAGCCCCAGCATTTT.

There are a few counts of this clonotype. This chain uses TRBV20-1 with TRBJ1-5, with 7 bases matching TRBD1. V dropped 2 bases and J dropped 0; count of bases not matched to a gene: 10. The CDR3 length is 17 residues. Germline V CDR1 and CDR2: DFQATT, SNEGSKA (reference sequence). CDR3 nucleotide sequence: TGCAGTGCTAGACGACGACAGGGCCCTTATAGCAATCAGCCCCAGCATTTT. Its translation is CSARRRQGPYSNQPQHF.

This clonotype was detected ten times or more. The J gene is TRBJ2-5, the V gene TRBV20-1, with 9 nucleotides matching TRBD2. Germline assignment: CDR1 DFQATT and CDR2 SNEGSKA (reference sequence). The CDR3 contains 13 residues. V shed 1 base, J shed 5 bases, and the junction held 2 bases outside the gene matches. CDR3 in DNA: TGCAGTGCTAGAGGCGGGAGGGGGGAGACCCAGTACTTC. This translates into CSARGGRGETQYF.

The sample holds a few counts of this clonotype. The chain uses TRBV15 and TRBJ1-4, with D tentatively TRBD1 (5 bases). This CDR3 comprises 16 residues. The germline V gene encodes CDR1 LNHNV and CDR2 YYDKDF (reference sequence). The V end was cut by 0 bases, the J end by 2 bases, with 10 bases between. CDR3 residues: CATSRELRGTNEKLFF. In DNA, the CDR3 is TGTGCCACCAGCAGAGAATTGAGGGGCACTAATGAAAAACTGTTTTTT.

This clonotype was seen many times. The rearrangement links TRBV28 to TRBJ2-7; tentatively, D is TRBD1 (6 bases). The ends were cut back, 4 bases at V and 5 bases at J, with 9 bases in the middle. The CDR3 length is 12 residues. Germline assignment: CDR1 MDHEN and CDR2 SYDVKM. The CDR3 spells CASSSRTDEQYF. The CDR3, as DNA: TGTGCCAGCAGTTCTCGGACAGACGAGCAGTACTTC.

This clonotype appeared a few times. V is TRBV3-1 and J is TRBJ2-1, with a weak D call TRBD2 (6 bases). In germline, CDR1 is LGHDT, CDR2 YNNKEL (reference sequence). The CDR3 sequence is 15 residues long. Deletions cut 10 bases from V and 12 bases from J, with 28 bases between. This chain's CDR3 is CATARGGPDRLGQFF. The CDR3 nucleotides are TGTGCCACCGCCCGGGGAGGCCCGGACCGGCTCGGGCAGTTCTTC.

Ten or more counts support this clonotype. The J gene is TRBJ1-3, the V gene TRBV30, with D uncertain. V was trimmed by 6 bases and J by 5 bases, leaving 8 bases between them. CDR3 length equals 11 residues. The germline CDR1 and CDR2 sequences are GTSNPN and SVGIG (reference sequence). In DNA form, the CDR3 reads TGTGCCTGTAGTCTGCGAAACACCATATATTTT. Translated: CACSLRNTIYF.

This clonotype was seen repeatedly, ten times or more. This chain joins TRBV30 and TRBJ1-3, with D unresolved. The CDR3 has 11 amino acids. V dropped 4 bases and J dropped 6 bases, with 7 bases sitting between them. The V gene's germline CDR1 is GTSNPN and CDR2 SVGIG (reference sequence). CDR3 nucleotide sequence: TGTGCCTGGAACCAGTTAAACACCATATATTTT. This sequence encodes CAWNQLNTIYF.

This clonotype was counted ten times or more. The chain joins TRBV2 to TRBJ2-3; 11 bases map to TRBD2. There are 15 residues in the CDR3. Germline loops: CDR1 SNHLY, CDR2 FYNNEI. J gave up 3 bases and V 7 bases, and 6 bases lay outside the gene matches. The CDR3 nucleotides are TGTGCCAGCAATGGGCCTAGCGGGAGGACAGATACGCAGTATTTT. It is translated as CASNGPSGRTDTQYF.

This clonotype has a count of ten or more. CDR3: CASSALTSTDTQYF. CDR3 in DNA: TGTGCCAGCAGTGCCCTTACGAGCACAGATACGCAGTATTTT. The rearrangement uses TRBV2 and TRBJ2-3; D gene ambiguous. There are 14 residues in the CDR3. Per germline, CDR1 SNHLY and CDR2 FYNNEI. With 4 bases removed from V and 0 bases from J, the gap between germline ends came to 8 bases.

This clonotype was observed at least ten times. V usage is TRBV5-1 and J usage is TRBJ2-2; 7 positions match TRBD2. Germline trimming cut 6 bases from V and 7 bases from J; bases unmatched to any gene: 12. The CDR3 has 15 residues. Germline values: CDR1 SGHRS, CDR2 YFSETQ. CDR3 in DNA: TGCGCCAGCAATCGAAACGCGGGAGCGAACGGGGAGCTGTTTTTT. Its translation is CASNRNAGANGELFF. The complete variable domain, with remaining parts taken from reference TRBV5-1 and TRBJ2-2, reads KAGVTQTPRYLIKTRGQQVTLSCSPISGHRSVSWYQQTPGQGLQFLFEYFSETQRNKGNFPGRFSGRQFSNSRSEMNVSTLELGDSALYLCASNRNAGANGELFFGEGSRLTVL.

The chain uses TRBV20-1 and TRBJ2-1; 11 positions agree with TRBD2. J lost 7 bases, V lost 6 bases, and 11 bases had no gene match. The CDR3 loop spans 15 amino acids. Germline CDR1 and CDR2: DFQATT and SNEGSKA (reference sequence). DNA for the CDR3: TGCAGTGCCCGCAGAACTAGCGGGAGTCTTAATGAGCAGTTCTTC. This sequence encodes CSARRTSGSLNEQFF.

This clonotype came up a few times. The gene calls are TRBV10-3 and TRBJ1-4, with TRBD1 matching 7 bases. This CDR3 is 16 amino acids long. The V gene's germline CDR1 is ENHRY and CDR2 SYGVKD. Unmatched junction bases numbered 16, after V lost 10 bases and J lost 5 bases. DNA of the CDR3: TGTGCCACCGCAAGGGACCGACAGGGAAAAAATGAAAAACTGTTTTTT. As protein: CATARDRQGKNEKLFF.

This clonotype was recorded at least ten times. Relative to the germline gene, one junction end is altered; a read error may explain this. The CDR3 region has the DNA TGTGCCAGCAGCTTAGCTGGGGAGACCCAGTACTTC. It translates to CASSLAGETQYF. The rearrangement joins TRBV5-1 to TRBJ2-5, with unresolved D. Germline V gives CDR1 SGHRS, CDR2 YFSETQ. There are 12 residues in the CDR3.

This clonotype was counted at least ten times. This rearrangement joins TRBV30 to TRBJ1-1; D is undetermined. Deletions cut 3 bases from V and 1 base from J, with 9 bases between. This CDR3 is built from 13 residues. Germline CDR1 reads GTSNPN; CDR2 reads SVGIG (reference sequence). The CDR3 spells CAWRGMGNTEAFF. DNA for the CDR3: TGTGCCTGGAGGGGAATGGGGAACACTGAAGCTTTCTTT.

The sample holds many counts of this clonotype. The chain recombines TRBV2 with TRBJ2-2; D is possibly TRBD2 (6 bases). The CDR3 contains 14 residues. The ends were cut back, 5 bases at V and 2 bases at J, with 9 bases in the middle. The germline V gene encodes CDR1 SNHLY and CDR2 FYNNEI. This chain's CDR3 is CASSWDSNTGELFF. CDR3 bases: TGTGCCAGCAGTTGGGACTCTAACACCGGGGAGCTGTTTTTT.

This chain uses TRBV5-5 with TRBJ2-5, with TRBD2 matching 14 bases. Germline V CDR1 and CDR2: SGHKS, YYEKEE (reference sequence). This CDR3 contains 18 residues. The ends lost 0 bases at V and 6 bases at J; junction bases unmatched: 10. CDR3 region: CASSLDGPWTSGRKTQYF. DNA of the CDR3: TGTGCCAGCAGCTTGGATGGGCCCTGGACTAGCGGGAGGAAGACCCAGTACTTC. Filled out from reference TRBV5-5 and TRBJ2-5, the complete variable domain reads DAGVTQSPTHLIKTRGQQVTLRCSPISGHKSVSWYQQVLGQGPQFIFQYYEKEERGRGNFPDRFSARQFPNYSSELNVNALLLGDSALYLCASSLDGPWTSGRKTQYFGPGTRLLVL.

Regarding this clonotype: This may stem from a read error, because a much larger clone lies one nucleotide away. The V gene is TRBV4-2, the J gene TRBJ2-7; D is ambiguous. The germline V gene has CDR1 LGHNA and CDR2 YNFKEQ. Trimming cost V 5 bases and J 3 bases, with 14 bases left between them. This CDR3 is 14 amino acids long. CDR3 DNA: TGTGCCAGCAGCAACGCGAGCCGTCTCTACGAGCAGTACTTC. As protein: CASSNASRLYEQYF.

This clonotype was detected a few times. J is TRBJ2-7 and V is TRBV2; maybe TRBD1 (6 bases). The V gene lost 6 bases and the J gene lost 3 bases, with 15 bases spanning the gap. The CDR3 spans 14 residues. From germline, CDR1 is SNHLY and CDR2 FYNNEI. The CDR3 DNA reads TGTGCCAGCAGCGTCCAGGGGCGGTACTACGAGCAGTACTTC. Amino acid sequence: CASSVQGRYYEQYF.

This clonotype has at least ten counts. Written as DNA, the CDR3 is TGTGCCAGCAGCCGCCACCACGGGACTGCTTACAATGAGCAGTTCTTC. Protein sequence: CASSRHHGTAYNEQFF. The chain couples TRBV7-8 to TRBJ2-1, with a weak D call TRBD2 (6 bases). The CDR3 covers 16 residues. V was pared by 5 bases and J by 4 bases, with 18 bases between. Germline loops: CDR1 SGHVS, CDR2 FQNEAQ. The full variable domain, its missing parts supplied by reference TRBV7-8 and TRBJ2-1, is GAGVSQSPRYKVAKRGQDVALRCDPISGHVSLFWYQQALGQGPEFLTYFQNEAQLDKSGLPSDRFFAERPEGSVSTLKIQRTQQEDSAVYLCASSRHHGTAYNEQFFGPGTRLTVL.

The gene calls are TRBV20-1 and TRBJ1-2; D uncertain. The CDR3 contains 12 residues. Trimming pared 5 bases from V and 4 bases from J, leaving 11 bases between. The germline V gene has CDR1 DFQATT and CDR2 SNEGSKA (reference sequence). Written as DNA, the CDR3 is TGCAGTGCTCCGACCGACCGCTATGGCTACACCTTC. Amino acids: CSAPTDRYGYTF.

This chain's CDR3 is CATSDSGHQETQYF. As DNA, the CDR3 is TGTGCCACCAGTGATTCGGGCCACCAAGAGACCCAGTACTTC. The chain joins TRBV24-1 to TRBJ2-5; D ambiguous. CDR3 length: 14 residues. The V gene's germline CDR1 is KGHDR and CDR2 SFDVKD. V gave up 2 bases and J gave up 0 bases, with 6 bases separating them.

Comments on this clonotype: The junction differs from germline at one of its ends, possibly a read error. The chain recombines TRBV20-1 with TRBJ1-4; D is unclear. The CDR3 has 16 amino acids. From germline, CDR1 is DFQATT and CDR2 SNEGSKA (reference sequence). CDR3 DNA sequence: TGCAGTGCCACTATTCTCCCAGCCGGCCAAAATGAAAAACTGCTTTTT. It translates to CSATILPAGQNEKLLF.

This clonotype was observed many times. This chain joins TRBV18 and TRBJ2-1; no clear D gene. Germline V gene lookup returns CDR1 KGHSH and CDR2 LQKENI. Trimming removed 9 bases from V and 2 bases from J, with 14 bases in between. This CDR3 is built from 14 residues. This chain's CDR3 is CASSPGGTYNEQFF. The CDR3 DNA sequence: TGTGCCAGTAGTCCCGGCGGTACCTACAATGAGCAGTTCTTC.

There are a few counts of this clonotype. The chain joins TRBV20-1 to TRBJ2-1, with D perhaps matching TRBD1 or TRBD2 (5 bases each). Germline CDR1 and CDR2: DFQATT and SNEGSKA (reference sequence). The CDR3 totals 15 residues. Between the trimmed V and J ends, which lost 1 base and 9 bases, there was a span of 19 bases. CDR3: CSARVVLGVLGEQFF. The CDR3 coding sequence is TGCAGTGCTAGAGTGGTATTGGGGGTTTTGGGTGAGCAGTTCTTC.